These 27 T cell receptor beta chains were all obtained from the same sample, sequenced in a study of shared clonotypes between healthy human individuals. Produced via immunoSEQ multiplex PCR; TCRdb's table is partial and in-frame only. The sample holds about 2.4 million clones; approximately 90% are singletons and the top ten take 0.11% to 0.15%. Sample: naive CD4+ T cells sorted from blood. Noted subset: CD45RA+ positively selected. These receptors all stem from a man between 18 and 29 years old in good health.

The chain uses TRBV9 and TRBJ2-5, with TRBD2 identical over 11 bases. Trimming removed 3 bases from V and 2 bases from J; junction bases left unmatched: 6. The CDR3 is made up of 16 amino acids. The germline gives CDR1 SGDLS, CDR2 YYNGEE. The CDR3 is CASSAGLAGPQETQYF. The DNA for the CDR3 is TGTGCCAGCAGCGCAGGACTAGCGGGCCCTCAAGAGACCCAGTACTTC.

This clone was seen once. The chain uses TRBV2 and TRBJ2-7; D perhaps matches TRBD1 (5 bases). Germline V gene sequence: CDR1 SNHLY, CDR2 FYNNEI. V gave up 6 bases and J gave up 4 bases, with 19 bases separating them. This CDR3 has 15 residues. CDR3 sequence: CASSGSGGHLYEQYF. The CDR3 nucleotides read TGTGCCAGCAGCGGCTCGGGCGGACATTTATACGAGCAGTACTTC. The entire variable domain, with the rest obtained from reference TRBV2 and TRBJ2-7, is as follows: EPEVTQTPSHQVTQMGQEVILRCVPISNHLYFYWYRQILGQKVEFLVSFYNNEISEKSEIFDDQFSVERPDGSNFTLKIRSTKLEDSAMYFCASSGSGGHLYEQYFGPGTRLTVT.

Notes on this clone: The same CDR3 arises from other DNA sequences in this sample as well. The chain links TRBV11-2 to TRBJ2-3; D remains ambiguous. CDR1 and CDR2 from the germline V gene are SGHAT and FQNNGV. The CDR3 extends over 15 amino acids. V dropped 3 bases and J dropped 0 bases, with 10 bases sitting between them. CDR3 bases: TGTGCCAGCAGCTTGGTTGGGCGGAGCACAGATACGCAGTATTTT. Protein: CASSLVGRSTDTQYF.

This chain connects TRBV6-6 to TRBJ2-2; 8 nucleotides align to TRBD1. The germline V gene has CDR1 MNHNY and CDR2 SVGAGI (reference sequence). V shed 10 bases, J shed 4 bases, and the junction held 11 bases outside the gene matches. CDR3 length: 15 amino acids. CDR3 region: CATNRQGSSTGELFF. Written as DNA, the CDR3 is TGTGCCACCAACCGACAGGGGTCGAGCACCGGGGAGCTGTTTTTT.

This sequence joins TRBV9 and TRBJ2-5, with D unclear. CDR1 SGDLS and CDR2 YYNGEE come from the germline V gene. CDR3 length equals 13 residues. Deletions cut 6 bases from V and 5 bases from J, with 14 bases between. CDR3 region: CASTRAPGETQYF. CDR3 in DNA: TGTGCCAGCACCCGGGCTCCCGGGGAGACCCAGTACTTC.

Regarding this clone: Sequence at one end of the junction differs from germline and may be a read error. The rearrangement joins TRBV7-7 to TRBJ2-5; 9 positions agree with TRBD2. The CDR3 is made up of 15 amino acids. Germline V CDR1 and CDR2: SSHAT, FNYEAQ (reference sequence). The CDR3 sequence is CASSLAGVPQETQYF. DNA for the CDR3: TGTGCTAGCAGCTTAGCGGGGGTCCCTCAAGAGACCCAGTACTTC.

The rearrangement joins TRBV23-1 to TRBJ1-5; no clear D. TRBV23-1 is known as an ORF, though its function is uncertain. The CDR3 is 16 amino acids. V was cut by 5 bases and J by 0 bases, with 14 bases left in between. CDR3 bases: TGCGCCAGCAGTGGGAGAGTCGCGGATAGCAATCAGCCCCAGCATTTT. Amino acids: CASSGRVADSNQPQHF.

Only one count was recorded for this clone. The V gene is TRBV2, the J gene TRBJ1-6, with TRBD1 identical over 7 bases. Germline lookup yields CDR1 SNHLY and CDR2 FYNNEI. This CDR3 spans 14 amino acids. Unmatched junction bases numbered 6, after V lost 7 bases and J lost 6 bases. In DNA, the CDR3 is TGTGCCAGCACCATAACAGGGGTTAATTCACCCCTCCACTTT. Residues: CASTITGVNSPLHF.

This clone was found once. V and J are TRBV30 and TRBJ1-4; D unresolved. The germline V gene has CDR1 GTSNPN and CDR2 SVGIG (reference sequence). CDR3 length equals 14 residues. The V end lost 5 bases, the J end lost 5 bases, and 15 bases lay between the germline ends. CDR3 DNA: TGTGCCTGGTCCACGACGCGTTTCAATGAAAAACTGTTTTTT. Protein product: CAWSTTRFNEKLFF.

On this clone: At the DNA level, this CDR3 is encoded by other sequences in the same sample as well. The chain carries TRBV19 and TRBJ1-1; D perhaps matches TRBD1 (6 bases). This CDR3 contains 12 residues. Germline CDR1 and CDR2: LNHDA and SQIVND (reference sequence). With 4 bases removed from V and 6 bases from J, the gap between germline ends came to 9 bases. The CDR3 DNA reads as TGTGCCAGTAGTACCGGGGGCGCTGAAGCTTTCTTT. Protein: CASSTGGAEAFF.

This chain connects TRBV7-9 to TRBJ2-5, with a possible D match to TRBD2 (7 bases). Germline assignment: CDR1 SEHNR and CDR2 FQNEAQ (reference sequence). V lost 1 base and J lost 1, with 16 bases in between. The CDR3 sequence is 17 residues long. The CDR3 loop reads CASSLGGGQMAQETQYF. The CDR3 nucleotides are TGTGCCAGCAGCTTAGGGGGGGGCCAAATGGCCCAAGAGACCCAGTACTTC.

The chain couples TRBV19 to TRBJ1-1; TRBD1 matches 9 bases. V was clipped by 9 bases and J by 7 bases; unmatched bases: 6. The CDR3 totals 12 residues. Germline V gene lookup returns CDR1 LNHDA and CDR2 SQIVND (reference sequence). CDR3 coding DNA: TGTGCCAGCCGGGACAGGGTGAATGAAGCTTTCTTT. This translates into CASRDRVNEAFF.

This chain uses TRBV18 with TRBJ1-6; D perhaps matches TRBD1 (5 bases). This CDR3 spans 15 amino acids. CDR1 KGHSH and CDR2 LQKENI come from the germline V gene. Trimming removed 3 bases from V and 9 bases from J, with 15 bases in between. CDR3 sequence: CASSPAEGLVSPLHF. The CDR3 DNA follows: TGTGCCAGCTCACCGGCGGAGGGGTTGGTTTCACCCCTCCACTTT.

The chain uses TRBV10-3 and TRBJ1-1, with 7 positions matching TRBD1. This CDR3 comprises 15 residues. With 4 bases clipped from V and 12 bases from J, the junction kept 17 bases outside the gene matches. Germline V gene sequence: CDR1 ENHRY, CDR2 SYGVKD. CDR3: CAISATGDGRFEPFF. As DNA, the CDR3 is TGTGCCATCAGTGCTACAGGGGATGGCCGATTCGAACCTTTCTTT.

This chain uses TRBV19 with TRBJ2-7; 8 bases line up with TRBD1. V was pared by 1 base and J by 2 bases, with 10 bases of the junction left unmatched. CDR3 length: 17 amino acids. Germline V gene sequence: CDR1 LNHDA, CDR2 SQIVND (reference sequence). The CDR3 spells CASSIGWGTGQTYEQYF. The CDR3 bases are TGTGCCAGTAGTATAGGGTGGGGGACAGGTCAGACCTACGAGCAGTACTTC.

This chain joins TRBV6-5 and TRBJ1-2; 9 bases match TRBD1. CDR1 is MNHEY and CDR2 is SVGAGI in the germline V gene. With 6 bases clipped from V and 4 bases from J, the junction kept 9 bases outside the gene matches. CDR3 length: 15 residues. The CDR3 nucleotides are TGTGCCAGCAGCAGTCCCGGGACAGGGACCTATGGCTACACCTTC. Its translation is CASSSPGTGTYGYTF.

This rearrangement joins TRBV7-8 to TRBJ2-3; 11 nucleotides line up with TRBD2. Losses at the gene ends were 5 bases for V and 4 bases for J; bases not matched to a gene: 8. The CDR3 length is 16 residues. Germline V lookup: CDR1 SGHVS, CDR2 FQNEAQ. The CDR3 bases are TGTGCCAGCAGCACCACTAGCGGGAGTTTTCCAGATACGCAGTATTTT. It translates to CASSTTSGSFPDTQYF.

The chain employs TRBV10-2 and TRBJ1-1; D is undetermined. The germline gives CDR1 WSHSY, CDR2 SAAADI. The CDR3 loop spans 14 amino acids. V was trimmed by 0 bases and J by 4 bases, leaving 9 bases between them. This CDR3 reads CASSESTLLTEAFF. The CDR3, as DNA: TGCGCCAGCAGTGAGTCGACTCTTCTCACTGAAGCTTTCTTT.

V and J are TRBV4-3 and TRBJ2-5; D remains ambiguous. CDR3 length: 14 residues. V was cut by 0 bases and J by 4 bases, with 9 bases left in between. From germline, CDR1 is LGHNA and CDR2 YSLEER. The CDR3 protein is CASSQDWKRETQYF. The CDR3 bases are TGCGCCAGCAGCCAAGATTGGAAGAGAGAGACCCAGTACTTC.

This clone has a handful of counts. The gene calls are TRBV30 and TRBJ1-5, with TRBD1 as a possible D gene (5 bases). Germline CDR1 is GTSNPN and CDR2 is SVGIG (reference sequence). The germline V and J ends were trimmed by 3 bases and 7 bases, with 19 bases remaining between them. CDR3 length: 15 amino acids. The CDR3, as DNA: TGTGCCTGGAGCCCCCTGGGCAGGGAGGGCCAGCCCCAGCATTTT. This gives the protein CAWSPLGREGQPQHF.

As regards this clone: One junction end does not reproduce the germline sequence, and a read error may be involved. The chain has TRBV30 and TRBJ1-2; D is uncertain. Germline CDR1 and CDR2: GTSNPN and SVGIG (reference sequence). This CDR3 has 12 residues. CDR3 in DNA: TGTGCTTGGATACATTGGAGCTATGGCTACACCTTC. This encodes CAWIHWSYGYTF.

In regard to this clone: The same CDR3 arises from other DNA sequences in this sample as well. This sequence joins TRBV6-6 and TRBJ2-7, with 11 nucleotides matching TRBD2. J gave up 3 bases and V 5 bases, and 6 bases lay outside the gene matches. Germline CDR1 MNHNY, CDR2 SVGAGI (reference sequence). This CDR3 spans 15 amino acids. DNA of the CDR3: TGTGCCAGCAGTACCGGACTAGCGGGTAGCTACGAGCAGTACTTC. Its translation: CASSTGLAGSYEQYF.

The chain carries TRBV19 and TRBJ2-5; TRBD1 agrees at 8 bases. Per the germline V gene, CDR1 is LNHDA and CDR2 is SQIVND (reference sequence). The CDR3 spans 15 residues. Trimming at V came to 6 bases and at J to 1 base, leaving 7 bases not matched to a gene. CDR3 in amino acids: CASRGGRGPQETQYF. DNA of the CDR3: TGTGCCAGTAGAGGGGGCAGGGGGCCCCAAGAGACCCAGTACTTC.

The chain joins TRBV6-5 to TRBJ2-1; TRBD1 matches at 8 bases. The CDR3 covers 14 residues. Germline V CDR1 and CDR2: MNHEY, SVGAGI. V was pared by 6 bases and J by 7 bases, with 8 bases of the junction left unmatched. CDR3 sequence (DNA): TGTGCCAGCAGACACAGGGGGGTATGGAATGAGCAGTTCTTC. Protein: CASRHRGVWNEQFF.

The chain links TRBV9 to TRBJ2-5; the D gene could be TRBD1 or TRBD2 (5 bases each). This CDR3 is built from 13 residues. Trimming left V 7 bases short and J 4 bases short, with 14 bases between. Germline V gene data show CDR1 as SGDLS and CDR2 as YYNGEE. CDR3 region: CASSTGARETQYF. As DNA, the CDR3 is TGTGCCAGCTCGACCGGGGCTCGAGAGACCCAGTACTTC. The variable domain in full, with the rest retrieved from reference TRBV9 and TRBJ2-5, is DSGVTQTPKHLITATGQRVTLRCSPRSGDLSVYWYQQSLDQGLQFLIQYYNGEERAKGNILERFSAQQFPDLHSELNLSSLELGDSALYFCASSTGARETQYFGPGTRLLVL.

V gene TRBV27 combines with J gene TRBJ2-7; no firm D call. The ends were cut back, 2 bases at V and 2 bases at J, with 7 bases in the middle. Germline V gene data show CDR1 as MNHEY and CDR2 as SMNVEV (reference sequence). This CDR3 is 13 amino acids long. In DNA form, the CDR3 reads TGTGCCAGCAGTTTACACAGTACCTACGAGCAGTACTTC. Protein: CASSLHSTYEQYF.

This chain joins TRBV15 and TRBJ2-3, with D perhaps TRBD2 (6 bases). The germline V gene encodes CDR1 LNHNV and CDR2 YYDKDF (reference sequence). V gave up 0 bases and J gave up 11 bases, with 15 bases separating them. This CDR3 contains 14 residues. The CDR3 is CATSRDPDGGMQYF. CDR3 sequence (DNA): TGTGCCACCAGCAGAGACCCTGACGGGGGTATGCAGTATTTT.